The 32 T cell receptor beta chains in this list originate from one sample, sequenced in a study of T cell repertoires in cytomegalovirus infection. Their target antigens are unknown. TCRdb processed the reads anew with MiXCR; each CDR3 protein has one entry. In the table there are roughly 920,000 distinct CDR3 sequences, around 32% of which are singletons. Sequences were derived from cultured CD8+ T cells from PBMCs, sampled from culture after CMV antigen stimulation. All receptors come from a human donor in good health (CMV status not recorded). Some clones in this sample may be carry-over from other donors' samples.

This clonotype was detected many times. The chain links TRBV6-1 to TRBJ2-3; a possible D gene is TRBD2 (5 bases). Trimming took off 7 bases at V and 0 bases at J, with 14 bases between the two ends. The V gene's germline CDR1 is MNHNS and CDR2 SASEGT. The CDR3 extends over 15 amino acids. As DNA, the CDR3 is TGTGCCAGCACCCATCTAGCAGCTAGCACAGATACGCAGTATTTT. Translation: CASTHLAASTDTQYF.

The chain uses TRBV7-9 and TRBJ1-4; D gene uncertain. The CDR3 covers 13 residues. The V and J ends lost 0 bases and 6 bases respectively, with 5 bases between them. Germline assignment: CDR1 SEHNR and CDR2 FQNEAQ (reference sequence). The CDR3 region is CASSLATYEKLFF. Here the CDR3 DNA reads TGTGCCAGCAGCTTAGCTACGTATGAAAAACTGTTTTTT.

Comments on this clonotype: A much more abundant neighbour one base away suggests this may be a read error. This chain uses TRBV7-8 with TRBJ2-3, with TRBD2 matching 14 bases. V dropped 5 bases and J dropped 0; count of bases not matched to a gene: 1. Germline V gene sequence: CDR1 SGHVS, CDR2 FQNEAQ. This CDR3 is built from 16 residues. The CDR3 loop is CASSRTSGGSTDTQYF. In DNA, the CDR3 is TGTGCCAGCAGCAGGACTAGCGGGGGGAGCACAGATACGCAGTATTTT.

The table lists this clonotype with a few counts. The gene calls are TRBV27 and TRBJ2-3; 10 nucleotides agree with TRBD2. The V gene's germline CDR1 is MNHEY and CDR2 SMNVEV (reference sequence). The CDR3 runs 19 residues. V was clipped by 5 bases and J by 0 bases; unmatched bases: 14. The CDR3 protein is CASSPGTVLAGFSTDTQYF. The CDR3 DNA sequence: TGTGCCAGCAGTCCAGGGACAGTACTAGCGGGGTTTAGCACAGATACGCAGTATTTT.

The V gene is TRBV7-9, the J gene TRBJ1-1, with 8 nucleotides matching TRBD1. The ends lost 10 bases at V and 6 bases at J; junction bases unmatched: 4. The CDR3 runs 11 residues. Germline CDR1 reads SEHNR; CDR2 reads FQNEAQ (reference sequence). CDR3 region: CAIDRGPEAFF. The CDR3 nucleotides read TGTGCCATAGACAGGGGCCCTGAAGCTTTCTTT.

This clonotype was seen a few times. The V and J genes are TRBV7-9 and TRBJ2-4, with a weak D call TRBD2 (6 bases). Germline CDR1 and CDR2: SEHNR and FQNEAQ (reference sequence). V gave up 4 bases and J gave up 0 bases, with 22 bases separating them. This CDR3 has 19 residues. CDR3 loop: CASSSAAGLDILAKNIQYF. CDR3 DNA: TGTGCCAGCAGCTCAGCGGCGGGACTGGACATACTAGCCAAAAACATTCAGTACTTC.

This clonotype was counted a few times. CDR3 protein: CASSPRGGASTDTQYF. DNA of the CDR3: TGTGCCAGCAGCCCTAGAGGAGGGGCTAGCACAGATACGCAGTATTTT. The rearrangement joins TRBV11-1 to TRBJ2-3, with D tentatively TRBD2 (6 bases). The germline CDR1 and CDR2 sequences are SGHAT and FQDESV (reference sequence). Trimming pared 5 bases from V and 0 bases from J, leaving 15 bases between. The CDR3 covers 16 residues.

The rearrangement links TRBV27 to TRBJ2-1, with 9 bases that match TRBD2. The CDR3 consists of 15 residues. V gave up 8 bases and J gave up 2 bases; unmatched junction bases: 7. Germline V gene data show CDR1 as MNHEY and CDR2 as SMNVEV (reference sequence). The CDR3 protein is CASLGAGGPYNEQFF. Written as DNA, the CDR3 is TGTGCCAGCCTGGGGGCGGGGGGGCCCTACAATGAGCAGTTCTTC.

The chain uses TRBV2 and TRBJ2-1; 8 bases agree with TRBD2. The CDR3 loop spans 16 amino acids. Unmatched junction bases numbered 4, after V lost 3 bases and J lost 0 bases. Germline CDR1 is SNHLY and CDR2 is FYNNEI. DNA of the CDR3: TGTGCCAGCAGTGAGTCTCTAGCGGGCTCCTACAATGAGCAGTTCTTC. Translated: CASSESLAGSYNEQFF.

This clonotype appeared a few times. The chain employs TRBV6-1 and TRBJ2-2; D ambiguous. Germline V CDR1 and CDR2: MNHNS, SASEGT. Trimming removed 5 bases from V and 8 bases from J, with 12 bases in between. The CDR3 is made up of 13 amino acids. CDR3 loop: CASSSNWGGELFF. For the CDR3, the DNA is TGTGCCAGCAGTTCAAACTGGGGAGGGGAGCTGTTTTTT.

This clonotype was found a few times. The chain couples TRBV10-3 to TRBJ2-5, with D possibly matching TRBD1 (6 bases). Between the trimmed V and J ends, which lost 10 bases and 3 bases, there was a span of 21 bases. CDR1 ENHRY and CDR2 SYGVKD come from the germline V gene. The CDR3 has 15 amino acids. The DNA of the CDR3 is TGTGCCACCTCCCCTCGAGGGGGAAACGAAGAGACCCAGTACTTC. Its protein product is CATSPRGGNEETQYF.

This clonotype showed up just a few times. The genes are TRBV12-3 or TRBV12-4 and TRBJ2-7, with unresolved D. V was clipped by 3 bases and J by 5 bases, with 8 bases between them. This CDR3 comprises 12 residues. The CDR3, as DNA: TGTGCCAGCAGTTTTACCAGGAACGAGCAGTACTTC. It is translated as CASSFTRNEQYF.

This chain connects TRBV14 to TRBJ2-2; the D call may be TRBD1 or TRBD2 (7 bases each). The V gene lost 0 bases and the J gene lost 6 bases, with 14 bases spanning the gap. The CDR3 loop spans 16 amino acids. Germline V gene data show CDR1 as SGHDN and CDR2 as FVKESK. The CDR3 loop reads CASSQEQGGPSGELFF. DNA of the CDR3: TGTGCCAGCAGCCAAGAGCAGGGGGGGCCTTCCGGGGAGCTGTTTTTT.

This chain connects TRBV11-1 to TRBJ2-1; a weak D match, TRBD2 (7 bases). The CDR3 is 17 amino acids. Trimming took 2 bases from V and 5 from J, leaving 19 bases between them. Germline V gives CDR1 SGHAT, CDR2 FQDESV (reference sequence). CDR3 coding DNA: TGTGCCAGCAGCTTAAGGTTGGGGGCCGGACTAGACAATGAGCAGTTCTTC. Translated: CASSLRLGAGLDNEQFF.

The J gene is TRBJ2-5, the V gene TRBV7-4; D unresolved. Germline V gene data show CDR1 as SGHVT and CDR2 as SQSDAQ. The CDR3 contains 12 residues. V was shortened by 5 bases and J by 5 bases, with 9 bases between the two germline ends. DNA for the CDR3: TGTGCCAGCAGCCCCTGGTACGAGACCCAGTACTTC. It translates to CASSPWYETQYF.

This clonotype was seen a few times. The chain couples TRBV27 to TRBJ2-3, with 10 bases that match TRBD2. In germline, CDR1 is MNHEY, CDR2 SMNVEV (reference sequence). CDR3 length equals 17 residues. V lost 1 base and J lost 0; bases outside the gene matches: 4. DNA of the CDR3: TGTGCCAGCAGTTTATTAGTAGCGGGGGGTAGCACAGATACGCAGTATTTT. Its protein product is CASSLLVAGGSTDTQYF.

The chain links TRBV12-3 or TRBV12-4 to TRBJ2-1; D not certain. The CDR3 has 13 amino acids. The ends were cut back, 4 bases at V and 5 bases at J, with 9 bases in the middle. The CDR3 region has the DNA TGTGCCAGCAGTTACCTACCCCACAATGAGCAGTTCTTC. Encoded protein: CASSYLPHNEQFF.

In this sample, this clonotype turned up a few times. The rearrangement links TRBV7-2 to TRBJ1-4; D remains ambiguous. CDR1 is SGHTA and CDR2 is FQGNSA in the germline V gene. V was trimmed by 0 bases and J by 3 bases, leaving 8 bases between them. This CDR3 comprises 15 residues. CDR3 nucleotides: TGTGCCAGCAGCTTAGCATGGGGTGCTAATGAAAAACTGTTTTTT. It is translated as CASSLAWGANEKLFF. Full variable domain (outside the CDR3, taken from reference TRBV7-2 and TRBJ1-4): GAGVSQSPSNKVTEKGKDVELRCDPISGHTALYWYRQSLGQGLEFLIYFQGNSAPDKSGLPSDRFSAERTGGSVSTLTIQRTQQEDSAVYLCASSLAWGANEKLFFGSGTQLSVL.

This clonotype was seen a few times. The J gene is TRBJ2-1, the V gene TRBV12-3 or TRBV12-4, with D possibly matching TRBD1 (6 bases). CDR3 length equals 14 residues. The V and J ends lost 4 bases and 8 bases respectively, with 15 bases between them. CDR3 protein: CASSYRAGGDEQFF. CDR3 nucleotides: TGTGCCAGCAGTTACAGGGCTGGGGGCGATGAGCAGTTCTTC.

The V call is TRBV4-1, the J call TRBJ2-2; unclear D gene. Germline CDR1 and CDR2: MGHRA and YSYEKL. The CDR3 loop spans 13 amino acids. Trimming pared 4 bases from V and 7 bases from J, leaving 10 bases between. The CDR3 bases are TGCGCCAGCAGCCTATGGTTGGGCGGGGAGCTGTTTTTT. It specifies CASSLWLGGELFF.

This clonotype was recorded a few times. DNA of the CDR3: TGTGCCAGCAGCTTAGCAGTTTCATGGCCCCAGCATTTT. Amino acids: CASSLAVSWPQHF. The chain employs TRBV11-2 and TRBJ1-5, with D unclear. Per the germline V gene, CDR1 is SGHAT and CDR2 is FQNNGV. The CDR3 spans 13 residues. V dropped 1 base and J dropped 9 bases, with 10 bases sitting between them.

The chain has TRBV28 and TRBJ1-2, with D possibly matching TRBD1 (6 bases). The CDR3 spans 16 residues. The germline V and J ends were trimmed by 5 bases and 0 bases, with 16 bases remaining between them. CDR1 is MDHEN and CDR2 is SYDVKM in the germline V gene. The CDR3 nucleotides are TGTGCCAGCAGTCCTACAGGGTCGACTCCTAACTATGGCTACACCTTC. Translating it yields CASSPTGSTPNYGYTF.

The V and J genes are TRBV6-1 and TRBJ1-5; D possibly corresponds to TRBD1 (6 bases). Trimming shortened V by 5 bases and J by 6 bases, and 11 bases separated the two germline ends. This CDR3 comprises 13 residues. Germline CDR1 is MNHNS and CDR2 is SASEGT. The CDR3 here is CASSIWGRQPQHF. The CDR3 DNA reads as TGTGCCAGCAGTATTTGGGGGCGTCAGCCCCAGCATTTT.

This chain joins TRBV6-2 or TRBV6-3 and TRBJ2-7; 11 nucleotides align to TRBD2. After removal of 0 bases from V and 3 bases from J, the junction contained 7 bases not matched to a gene. Germline V gene sequence: CDR1 MNHEY, CDR2 SVGEGT. The CDR3 runs to 17 residues. In DNA form, the CDR3 reads TGTGCCAGCAGTTACTCAATGACTAGCGGGGCAGTCTACGAGCAGTACGTC. Translating it yields CASSYSMTSGAVYEQYV.

This chain uses TRBV5-6 with TRBJ2-3; no firm D call. CDR3 length: 12 residues. CDR1 and CDR2 from the germline V gene are SGHDT and YYEEEE. The V end lost 6 bases, the J end lost 1 base, and 6 bases lay between the germline ends. The CDR3 loop reads CASKFGTDTQYF. CDR3 nucleotide sequence: TGTGCCAGCAAGTTCGGCACAGATACGCAGTATTTT.

This chain uses TRBV6-6 with TRBJ2-1; 10 bases are shared with TRBD1. The CDR3 has 15 residues. From germline, CDR1 is MNHNY and CDR2 SVGAGI (reference sequence). After removal of 6 bases from V and 5 bases from J, the junction contained 7 bases not matched to a gene. CDR3 amino acids: CASSWDRGVDNEQFF. In DNA, the CDR3 is TGTGCCAGCAGCTGGGACAGGGGTGTTGACAATGAGCAGTTCTTC.

This clonotype showed up just a few times. V is TRBV27 and J is TRBJ1-2; D is possibly TRBD1 (5 bases). The CDR3 runs to 16 residues. Germline CDR1 reads MNHEY; CDR2 reads SMNVEV (reference sequence). The V end lost 6 bases, the J end lost 6 bases, and 23 bases lay between the germline ends. CDR3 DNA sequence: TGTGCCAGCAGCCCTCGGGGCGGCCAATCCAGAGATGGCTACACCTTC. Encoded protein: CASSPRGGQSRDGYTF.

In the case of this clonotype: This could be a read error, since a much larger clone is one nucleotide away. The chain is built from TRBV7-8 and TRBJ2-3; tentatively, D is TRBD2 (6 bases). Germline-derived CDR1 and CDR2 are SGHVS and FQNEAQ. The CDR3 covers 16 residues. V was pared by 1 base and J by 0 bases, with 11 bases between. The CDR3 sequence: CASSLESGTSTDTQYF. CDR3 sequence (DNA): TGTGCCAGCAGCTTAGAGTCGGGGACTAGCACAGATACGCAGTATTTT.

The chain couples TRBV19 to TRBJ2-7; D gene unclear. The CDR3 covers 13 residues. V lost 6 bases to trimming and J lost 3 bases, with 12 bases between them. Germline CDR1 is LNHDA and CDR2 is SQIVND (reference sequence). CDR3: CASSPGRIYEQYF. The CDR3 coding sequence is TGTGCCAGTAGCCCTGGTAGGATCTACGAGCAGTACTTC. Based on the CDR3 plus reference TRBV19 and TRBJ2-7, the full variable domain is DGGITQSPKYLFRKEGQNVTLSCEQNLNHDAMYWYRQDPGQGLRLIYYSQIVNDFQKGDIAEGYSVSREKKESFPLTVTSAQKNPTAFYLCASSPGRIYEQYFGPGTRLTVT.

In this sample, this clonotype turned up a few times. Compared with germline, one end of the junction differs, possibly owing to a read error. The chain uses TRBV20-1 and TRBJ2-2, with 9 bases matching TRBD2. CDR1 and CDR2 (germline): DFQATT, SNEGSKA (reference sequence). The CDR3 runs 14 residues. The CDR3: CSARSGGNAGELFF. CDR3 DNA: TGCAGTGCCCGAAGCGGGGGGAACGCCGGGGAGCTGTTTTTT.

This clonotype was detected a few times. The chain combines TRBV5-1 with TRBJ2-1; 12 nucleotides align to TRBD1. This CDR3 contains 15 residues. Per the germline V gene, CDR1 is SGHRS and CDR2 is YFSETQ. Trimming removed 3 bases from V and 6 bases from J; junction bases left unmatched: 4. CDR3 amino acids: CASSSRDRGLNEQFF. The DNA of the CDR3 is TGCGCCAGCAGCTCCCGGGACAGGGGGCTCAATGAGCAGTTCTTC.

The rearrangement uses TRBV27 and TRBJ2-7, with TRBD2 matching 10 bases. Germline CDR1 MNHEY, CDR2 SMNVEV (reference sequence). Losses at the gene ends were 7 bases for V and 5 bases for J; bases not matched to a gene: 8. The CDR3 is 14 amino acids. The CDR3 region is CASKSAAGGNEQYF. Written as DNA, the CDR3 is TGTGCCAGCAAATCCGCAGCGGGGGGGAACGAGCAGTACTTC.